The following is a T cell receptor beta chain sequence with its context. Its antigen is as yet unknown. These data originate in a study of T-cell reconstitution after alpha-beta-depleted transplantation in children. General study results and limits: It was surviving recipient T cells and thymic progenitors that gave some patients high TCRbeta diversity at day 60. A year had passed since transplant, and T-cell counts and diversity by then came mostly from newly produced T cells.

As it was prepared, the TCRbeta library received unique molecular identifiers. TCRdb redid the calling of the PCR reads with MiXCR, one entry per CDR3 protein. The top ten hold more than 30% of the sample, which has approximately 50,000 distinct CDR3 sequences, around 56% seen once. The germline CDR1 and CDR2 sequences are MGHRA and YSYEKL. V dropped 5 bases and J dropped 5 bases, with 10 bases sitting between them. CDR3 length: 13 residues. This clonotype originated in a boy in the first two years of life with SCID, due to receive a stem cell transplant. The sequences come from peripheral blood, collected before TCRalphabeta/CD19-depleted stem cell transplant. V is TRBV4-1 and J is TRBJ1-5; D remains unclear. The CDR3 sequence: CASSAHRDQPQHF. Written as DNA, the CDR3 is TGCGCCAGCAGCGCCCACCGAGATCAGCCCCAGCATTTT.